This TCR beta chain was obtained from a study of CD8 T cells in Susac syndrome. CD8+ and CD4+ T cells taken from blood had their TCR beta sequenced. Unmatched junction bases numbered 4, after V lost 5 bases and J lost 5 bases. Germline V lookup: CDR1 GTSNPN, CDR2 SVGIG (reference sequence). CDR3 length: 13 residues. RNA in amounts of about 0.5 to 1 ug was reverse transcribed with random hexamers. Each CDR3 protein is one row after TCRdb ran MiXCR on the immunoSEQ multiplex PCR reads. The data contain 92,000 or so distinct CDR3 sequences, approximately 96% of them singletons. This receptor was taken from a human donor with Susac syndrome. The sample was CD8+ T cells from PBMCs. J is TRBJ2-1 and V is TRBV30; 9 bases fit TRBD1. The CDR3 coding sequence is TGTGCCTGGGGACAGGGGTTCAACAATGAGCAGTTCTTC. Encoded protein: CAWGQGFNNEQFF.